What follows are 18 T cell receptor beta chains derived from one specimen sequenced in a study of regulatory T cells in long-lasting Graves disease. TCR beta libraries were built with iRepertoire HTBI primers and Arm-PCR of CDR3 regions. TCRdb processed the multiplex PCR reads anew with MiXCR; each CDR3 protein has one entry. The sample contains approximately 470,000 distinct CDR3 sequences, about 17% of which appear only once. Documented time point: newly diagnosed GD, antithyroid drugs for less than 3 months. Generation of the TCR library employed RNA extracted from PBMCs. These same data were also listed under a study on T cells in Graves' hyperthyroidism and ophthalmopathy.

Sample: peripheral blood mononuclear cells (PBMCs), taken at new diagnosis, from a patient treated with antithyroid drugs. The receptor set was obtained from a man aged 35 to 55 with Graves disease.

This clonotype was observed many times. This chain uses TRBV20-1 with TRBJ2-1, with TRBD2 as a possible D gene (6 bases). Germline V lookup: CDR1 DFQATT, CDR2 SNEGSKA (reference sequence). The CDR3 is made up of 11 amino acids. V dropped 6 bases and J dropped 9 bases, with 12 bases sitting between them. The CDR3 sequence is CSARLEAEQFF. The DNA of the CDR3 is TGCAGTGCCAGACTAGAAGCTGAGCAGTTCTTC.

In this sample, this clonotype turned up many times. V and J are TRBV12-3 or TRBV12-4 and TRBJ2-5, with 10 bases that match TRBD2. This CDR3 is built from 15 residues. With V trimmed by 5 bases and J by 5 bases, 8 bases remained unmatched. The CDR3 sequence is CASSNKREGRETQYF. CDR3 DNA sequence: TGTGCCAGCAGTAATAAGCGGGAGGGGCGGGAGACCCAGTACTTC.

V is TRBV12-3 or TRBV12-4 and J is TRBJ2-4, with 7 bases aligning to TRBD2. CDR3 length equals 14 residues. J lost 2 bases, V lost 6 bases, and 4 bases had no gene match. CDR3 sequence (DNA): TGTGCCAGCAGCTGGGGGGGAACCAAAAACATTCAGTACTTC. Translation: CASSWGGTKNIQYF.

This clonotype was detected many times. V and J are TRBV24-1 and TRBJ2-5; TRBD2 agrees at 7 bases. J gave up 1 base and V 3 bases, and 7 bases lay outside the gene matches. The CDR3 spans 16 residues. Germline V gene sequence: CDR1 KGHDR, CDR2 SFDVKD. The CDR3 DNA reads TGTGCCACCAGTGATGGCGGGCTAGCGGCCCAAGAGACCCAGTACTTC. Residues: CATSDGGLAAQETQYF.

The V and J genes are TRBV2 and TRBJ2-7, with TRBD2 identical over 14 bases. Germline V gives CDR1 SNHLY, CDR2 FYNNEI. J gave up 4 bases and V 7 bases, and 18 bases lay outside the gene matches. The CDR3 is made up of 19 amino acids. The CDR3: CASTGTSGSSRPSSYEQYF. The CDR3 nucleotides are TGTGCCAGCACCGGGACTAGCGGGAGTTCGAGGCCCTCGTCTTACGAGCAGTACTTC.

In its sample, this clonotype was seen many times. The CDR3 region has the DNA TGTGCCAGCAGTGTGGTCGCGGGAGGAGGCGAGCAGTACTTC. Its translation: CASSVVAGGGEQYF. The chain couples TRBV2 to TRBJ2-7, with TRBD2 matching over 8 bases. This CDR3 contains 14 residues. The junction had 8 bases not matched to a gene; V was cut back by 4 bases and J by 6 bases. Germline V gives CDR1 SNHLY, CDR2 FYNNEI.

This clonotype was seen at least ten times. The chain has TRBV28 and TRBJ2-1, with TRBD2 identical over 9 bases. This CDR3 contains 16 residues. Germline CDR1 and CDR2: MDHEN and SYDVKM. Trimming removed 6 bases from V and 5 bases from J; junction bases left unmatched: 11. The CDR3 here is CASSEIGAGGHNEQFF. The CDR3, as DNA: TGTGCCAGCAGCGAGATTGGGGCGGGAGGGCACAATGAGCAGTTCTTC.

The chain couples TRBV19 to TRBJ1-5, with 7 bases lining up with TRBD1. Germline CDR1 and CDR2: LNHDA and SQIVND (reference sequence). V lost 5 bases and J lost 7; bases outside the gene matches: 8. The CDR3 runs 14 residues. The CDR3 region has the DNA TGTGCCAGTAGTGAGACAGGGAGTTGGCAGCCCCAGCATTTT. This translates into CASSETGSWQPQHF.

This clonotype was seen a handful of times. This chain uses TRBV28 with TRBJ2-3, with 14 bases fitting TRBD2. The germline CDR1 and CDR2 sequences are MDHEN and SYDVKM. This CDR3 comprises 17 residues. With V trimmed by 2 bases and J by 4 bases, 5 bases remained unmatched. This CDR3 is CASSLSGGLAGADTQYF. CDR3 coding DNA: TGTGCCAGCAGTTTAAGCGGGGGACTAGCGGGAGCAGATACGCAGTATTTT.

Many counts were recorded for this clonotype. This chain connects TRBV6-5 to TRBJ2-7; 10 nucleotides agree with TRBD1. Germline loops: CDR1 MNHEY, CDR2 SVGAGI. The CDR3 covers 15 residues. V lost 1 base to trimming and J lost 3 bases; unmatched junction nucleotides: 3. The CDR3 region is CASSYYGTGDYEQYF. The DNA of the CDR3 is TGTGCCAGCAGTTACTATGGGACAGGGGACTACGAGCAGTACTTC.

This clonotype was seen a few times. In DNA form, the CDR3 reads TGCGCCAGCAACCTACTAGCGGACAATGAGCAGTTCTTC. Translated: CASNLLADNEQFF. This chain joins TRBV5-1 and TRBJ2-1; 8 bases map to TRBD2. The CDR3 loop spans 13 amino acids. Trimming at V came to 6 bases and at J to 5 bases, leaving 4 bases not matched to a gene. Germline CDR1 is SGHRS and CDR2 is YFSETQ.

Notes on this clonotype: This may stem from a read error, because a much larger clone lies one nucleotide away. This chain connects TRBV6-6 to TRBJ1-1; D is possibly TRBD1 (5 bases). V lost 0 bases and J lost 4, with 15 bases in between. Germline-derived CDR1 and CDR2 are MNHNY and SVGAGI (reference sequence). The CDR3 totals 16 residues. The CDR3 DNA is TGTGCCAGCAGTTACTCGGGGCGGGGACCGGGCACTGAAGCTTTCTTT. This translates into CASSYSGRGPGTEAFF.

In this sample, this clonotype turned up many times. V is TRBV2 and J is TRBJ1-2; 9 nucleotides match TRBD1. The CDR3 runs to 13 residues. Germline V gene lookup returns CDR1 SNHLY and CDR2 FYNNEI. The V gene end was trimmed by 7 bases and the J gene end by 3 bases; junction bases not matched to a gene: 3. The CDR3 bases are TGTGCCAGCATCCGGGACAGGGACTATGGCTACACCTTC. This encodes CASIRDRDYGYTF.

This clonotype was seen once. One base away lies a much larger clone, so this may be a sequencing read error. This chain uses TRBV7-9 with TRBJ2-1; 12 bases are a match to TRBD2. In germline, CDR1 is SEHNR, CDR2 FQNEAQ (reference sequence). The CDR3 runs to 17 residues. Here the CDR3 reads CVSSLASSSGRAGEQFF. As DNA, the CDR3 is TGTGTCAGCAGCTTAGCCAGTTCTAGCGGGAGGGCGGGTGAGCAGTTCTTC.

The chain combines TRBV6-1 with TRBJ1-2; maybe TRBD1 (6 bases). CDR3 length equals 17 residues. Germline V gives CDR1 MNHNS, CDR2 SASEGT. V was pared by 3 bases and J by 5 bases, with 22 bases between. The CDR3 here is CASSDLDRRGYPYGYTF. In DNA, the CDR3 is TGTGCCAGCAGTGACCTTGACAGGAGAGGATATCCTTATGGCTACACCTTC.

A few counts support this clonotype. V gene TRBV27 combines with J gene TRBJ2-1; perhaps TRBD2 as D (5 bases). The V gene's germline CDR1 is MNHEY and CDR2 SMNVEV (reference sequence). CDR3 length equals 17 residues. Deletions cut 1 base from V and 0 bases from J, with 13 bases between. The CDR3: CASSLLTGKGSYNEQFF. The CDR3 bases are TGTGCCAGCAGTTTATTAACGGGGAAGGGCTCCTACAATGAGCAGTTCTTC.

This clonotype was seen many times. This chain connects TRBV2 to TRBJ2-1; 9 bases are a match to TRBD1. The CDR3 sequence is 14 residues long. Germline-derived CDR1 and CDR2 are SNHLY and FYNNEI. Germline trimming cut 6 bases from V and 6 bases from J; bases unmatched to any gene: 6. The CDR3 loop reads CASSRDRAGNEQFF. The CDR3 region has the DNA TGTGCCAGCAGCCGGGACAGGGCTGGCAATGAGCAGTTCTTC.

This rearrangement joins TRBV30 to TRBJ2-7, with 7 bases identical to TRBD1. The V segment lost 2 bases and the J segment 3 bases; nucleotides outside the gene matches: 4. Germline lookup yields CDR1 GTSNPN and CDR2 SVGIG (reference sequence). The CDR3 runs 13 residues. The CDR3 DNA reads TGTGCCTGGAGTTTGGGACAGAGCTACGAGCAGTACTTC. This sequence encodes CAWSLGQSYEQYF.